This entry lists 17 T cell receptor beta chains sequenced from one sample in a study of blood T cell repertoires in COVID-19. The protocol was immunoSEQ multiplex PCR, while the TCRdb copy is restricted to in-frame clones and leaves out a portion. The table includes around 200,000 clones, around four fifths detected once. The specimen sequenced was peripheral blood. These receptors originate from a man aged 25 to 45 with active or convalescent COVID-19.

The rearrangement joins TRBV3-1 (or the pseudogene TRBV3-2) to TRBJ1-2, with 10 positions matching TRBD1. After removal of 0 bases from V and 3 bases from J, the junction contained 4 bases not matched to a gene. CDR3 length: 16 amino acids. From germline, CDR1 is LGHDT and CDR2 YNNKEL (reference sequence). CDR3 in amino acids: CASSQDGQGVYYGYTF. CDR3 nucleotides: TGTGCCAGCAGCCAAGATGGACAGGGGGTGTACTATGGCTACACCTTC.

The chain links TRBV2 to TRBJ2-3; D gene uncertain. Between the trimmed V and J ends, which lost 2 bases and 5 bases, there was a span of 5 bases. The CDR3 loop spans 12 amino acids. CDR1 and CDR2 (germline): SNHLY, FYNNEI. In DNA form, the CDR3 reads TGTGCCAGCAGTGAATCGGTAGATACGCAGTATTTT. Translating gives CASSESVDTQYF.

The chain couples TRBV29-1 to TRBJ2-5, with 7 bases matching TRBD2. The V gene's germline CDR1 is SQVTM and CDR2 ANQGSEA. Losses at the gene ends were 7 bases for V and 4 bases for J; bases not matched to a gene: 12. The CDR3 contains 14 residues. DNA of the CDR3: TGCAGCGGTACCTCCGGGACTACCTCAGAGACCCAGTACTTC. Translating gives CSGTSGTTSETQYF.

This chain links TRBV7-2 with TRBJ1-4, with 8 bases aligning to TRBD1. The junction had 5 bases not matched to a gene; V was cut back by 3 bases and J by 5 bases. Per the germline V gene, CDR1 is SGHTA and CDR2 is FQGNSA. The CDR3 runs to 15 residues. CDR3 DNA: TGTGCCAGCAGCTTCCCGGGACAGGTGAATGAAAAACTGTTTTTT. Amino acid sequence: CASSFPGQVNEKLFF.

CDR3 DNA sequence: TGTGCCAGCAGTTTCTCAGGGGGCCTAACGGGGACTGAAGCTTTCTTT. Translation: CASSFSGGLTGTEAFF. V usage is TRBV28 and J usage is TRBJ1-1; 8 nucleotides align to TRBD1. The CDR3 is made up of 16 amino acids. Unmatched junction bases numbered 11, after V lost 3 bases and J lost 5 bases. Looked up from germline, CDR1 is MDHEN and CDR2 is SYDVKM.

The chain links TRBV12-3 or TRBV12-4 to TRBJ1-2; D is unclear. This CDR3 has 12 amino acids. V was trimmed by 7 bases and J by 7 bases, leaving 13 bases between them. DNA of the CDR3: TGTGCCAGCACCAAACCGGGGAGTGGCTACACCTTC. Encoded protein: CASTKPGSGYTF.

This clone was seen more than once but under ten times. The chain uses TRBV7-9 and TRBJ1-1, with D possibly being TRBD1 (6 bases). This CDR3 spans 14 amino acids. V was trimmed by 5 bases and J by 1 base, leaving 11 bases between them. Looked up from germline, CDR1 is SEHNR and CDR2 is FQNEAQ (reference sequence). The CDR3 sequence is CASSRTVRNTEAFF. CDR3 bases: TGTGCCAGCAGCCGGACAGTCCGGAACACTGAAGCTTTCTTT.

This chain connects TRBV5-4 to TRBJ2-1, with D tentatively TRBD1 (6 bases). The germline V gene encodes CDR1 SGHNT and CDR2 YYREEE (reference sequence). CDR3 length: 14 amino acids. Trimming stripped 3 bases from V and 6 bases from J, with 13 bases between. The CDR3 DNA follows: TGTGCCAGCAGCTCAACAGGGTTGGTCAATGAGCAGTTCTTC. It specifies CASSSTGLVNEQFF.

The V call is TRBV19, the J call TRBJ2-3; D perhaps matches TRBD1 (6 bases). V was clipped by 7 bases and J by 0 bases, with 11 bases between them. This CDR3 has 14 amino acids. From germline, CDR1 is LNHDA and CDR2 SQIVND (reference sequence). The chain's CDR3 is CASKVRGSTDTQYF. CDR3 in DNA: TGTGCCAGTAAGGTCAGGGGAAGCACAGATACGCAGTATTTT.

V gene TRBV28 combines with J gene TRBJ1-5; D possibly corresponds to TRBD1 (5 bases). The ends were cut back, 11 bases at V and 4 bases at J, with 15 bases in the middle. The CDR3 runs to 13 residues. Germline-derived CDR1 and CDR2 are MDHEN and SYDVKM. Written as DNA, the CDR3 is TGTGCCGGGACTGGAGGGCGGAATCAGCCCCAGCATTTT. It codes for CAGTGGRNQPQHF.

The genes are TRBV20-1 and TRBJ2-5; unclear D gene. The CDR3 sequence is 10 residues long. Trimming took 8 bases from V and 3 from J, leaving 7 bases between them. Germline V CDR1 and CDR2: DFQATT, SNEGSKA (reference sequence). The chain's CDR3 is CSTYKETQYF. The CDR3 DNA sequence: TGCAGTACATATAAAGAGACCCAGTACTTC.

This clone was picked up one time. The genes are TRBV24-1 and TRBJ2-1; D is possibly TRBD2 (6 bases). V lost 2 bases to trimming and J lost 4 bases, with 8 bases between them. This CDR3 is built from 14 residues. Germline V lookup: CDR1 KGHDR, CDR2 SFDVKD. The DNA of the CDR3 is TGTGCCACCAGTGATTGGGGGGTTTACAATGAGCAGTTCTTC. This gives the protein CATSDWGVYNEQFF.

This clone was seen more than once but under ten times. The chain uses TRBV21-1 and TRBJ1-1. TRBV21-1 counts as a pseudogene. The CDR3 loop spans 18 amino acids. The CDR3 loop is CASSTPRDLREMNTEAFF. The CDR3 coding sequence is TGTGCCAGCAGCACCCCGCGGGACCTCCGCGAGATGAACACTGAAGCTTTCTTT.

This chain links TRBV25-1 with TRBJ2-3; 7 bases match TRBD2. Trimming removed 0 bases from V and 3 bases from J; junction bases left unmatched: 6. From germline, CDR1 is MGHDK and CDR2 SYGVNS. The CDR3 runs 16 residues. The CDR3 here is CASSEYKREKTDTQYF. The CDR3 coding sequence is TGTGCCAGCAGTGAATACAAGCGGGAAAAAACAGATACGCAGTATTTT.

This sequence joins TRBV14 and TRBJ1-2; 7 nucleotides agree with TRBD1. CDR1 and CDR2 from the germline V gene are SGHDN and FVKESK. V lost 5 bases to trimming and J lost 4 bases; unmatched junction nucleotides: 7. This CDR3 has 14 amino acids. The chain's CDR3 is CASSWTGLTYGYTF. The CDR3 DNA is TGTGCCAGCAGCTGGACAGGACTTACCTATGGCTACACCTTC.

The J gene is TRBJ1-1, the V gene TRBV2; no definite D call. The germline gives CDR1 SNHLY, CDR2 FYNNEI. V was shortened by 6 bases and J by 0 bases, with 8 bases between the two germline ends. The CDR3 covers 13 residues. CDR3 bases: TGTGCCAGCAGGGACTCTATGAACACTGAAGCTTTCTTT. As protein: CASRDSMNTEAFF. Looking up the rest from reference TRBV2 and TRBJ1-1 gives the full variable domain: EPEVTQTPSHQVTQMGQEVILRCVPISNHLYFYWYRQILGQKVEFLVSFYNNEISEKSEIFDDQFSVERPDGSNFTLKIRSTKLEDSAMYFCASRDSMNTEAFFGQGTRLTVV.

The V gene is TRBV19, the J gene TRBJ2-3, with 10 bases matching TRBD2. The J segment lost 6 bases and the V segment lost 6 bases, leaving 9 bases of the junction unmatched. CDR3 length equals 15 residues. The germline V gene has CDR1 LNHDA and CDR2 SQIVND (reference sequence). The CDR3 region has the DNA TGTGCCAGTAGCCCTAGCGGGGGCCCCCCCGATACGCAGTATTTT. This encodes CASSPSGGPPDTQYF.